The 14 T cell receptor beta chains in this list originate from one sample, sequenced in a study of shared clonotypes between healthy human individuals. Profiling relied on immunoSEQ multiplex PCR, and the TCRdb table lists in-frame clones only, not all of them. Among some 2,000,000 clones listed, less than 95% were seen once. CD8 cells regarded as naive lacked CD45RO, were positively chosen for CCR7, and omitted terminally differentiated effector memory CD45RA+ cells. The sample consisted of naive CD8+ T cells sorted from blood. These receptors all stem from a man between 18 and 29 years old in good health.

The gene calls are TRBV6-5 and TRBJ2-3, with D tentatively TRBD2 (6 bases). CDR1 is MNHEY and CDR2 is SVGAGI in the germline V gene. Trimming cost V 11 bases and J 2 bases, with 14 bases left between them. The CDR3 extends over 13 amino acids. The CDR3 loop is CARHREPTDTQYF. The DNA of the CDR3 is TGTGCCCGCCATCGGGAGCCCACAGATACGCAGTATTTT.

The chain is built from TRBV28 and TRBJ2-1; D possibly corresponds to TRBD1 (5 bases). The germline gives CDR1 MDHEN, CDR2 SYDVKM. Between the trimmed V and J ends, which lost 3 bases and 9 bases, there was a span of 15 bases. CDR3 length: 14 amino acids. As DNA, the CDR3 is TGTGCCAGCAGTTTTCAGCCATTTAGGGGTGAGCAGTTCTTC. Translation gives CASSFQPFRGEQFF.

The chain carries TRBV7-3 and TRBJ2-7, with 10 bases identical to TRBD2. The CDR3 contains 14 residues. The J segment lost 5 bases and the V segment lost 6 bases, leaving 7 bases of the junction unmatched. Germline CDR1 reads SGHTA; CDR2 reads FQGTGA. The CDR3 DNA reads TGTGCCAGCAGTTTAGCGGGGGGCACTAACGAGCAGTACTTC. It translates to CASSLAGGTNEQYF. Full variable domain (outside the CDR3, taken from reference TRBV7-3 and TRBJ2-7): GAGVSQTPSNKVTEKGKYVELRCDPISGHTALYWYRQSLGQGPEFLIYFQGTGAADDSGLPNDRFFAVRPEGSVSTLKIQRTERGDSAVYLCASSLAGGTNEQYFGPGTRLTVT.

As for this clone: Other DNA sequences in this sample translate to the same CDR3. This chain links TRBV5-4 with TRBJ2-7; 7 bases map to TRBD1. The CDR3 contains 15 residues. With V trimmed by 0 bases and J by 1 base, 4 bases remained unmatched. Germline CDR1 and CDR2: SGHNT and YYREEE (reference sequence). The CDR3 DNA is TGTGCCAGCAGCTTGGGACAGGGATTATCCTACGAGCAGTACTTC. Amino acid sequence: CASSLGQGLSYEQYF.

The chain has TRBV5-6 and TRBJ2-1; a weak D match, TRBD1 (6 bases). Germline CDR1 reads SGHDT; CDR2 reads YYEEEE. This CDR3 has 12 residues. Trimming pared 5 bases from V and 4 bases from J, leaving 7 bases between. CDR3: CASRGAYNEQFF. The CDR3, as DNA: TGTGCCAGCAGGGGGGCGTACAATGAGCAGTTCTTC.

This chain links TRBV25-1 with TRBJ2-7; D gene unclear. Trimming shortened V by 4 bases and J by 2 bases, and 9 bases separated the two germline ends. The CDR3 spans 13 residues. The germline gives CDR1 MGHDK, CDR2 SYGVNS. CDR3 DNA: TGTGCCAGCAGTGTTGGCGGAACCTACGAGCAGTACTTC. It specifies CASSVGGTYEQYF.

On this clone: Other DNA variants within this sample encode the same CDR3. V and J are TRBV5-4 and TRBJ1-1, with 8 bases fitting TRBD1. V trimming: 2 bases; J trimming: 4 bases; junction bases outside the gene matches: 1. This CDR3 is built from 13 residues. Germline V lookup: CDR1 SGHNT, CDR2 YYREEE (reference sequence). The CDR3 spells CASSFGTGTEAFF. CDR3 DNA sequence: TGTGCCAGCAGCTTCGGGACAGGCACTGAAGCTTTCTTT.

The rearrangement uses TRBV7-9 and TRBJ1-2; tentative D call: TRBD1 (5 bases). Trimming left V 6 bases short and J 2 bases short, with 19 bases between. Germline V gene data show CDR1 as SEHNR and CDR2 as FQNEAQ (reference sequence). The CDR3 consists of 16 residues. The DNA of the CDR3 is TGTGCCAGCAGTTTCAGACCCGAGACAGAGAACTATGGCTACACCTTC. It specifies CASSFRPETENYGYTF.

The V gene is TRBV4-3, the J gene TRBJ1-2; maybe TRBD1 (5 bases). CDR1 and CDR2 (germline): LGHNA, YSLEER. The CDR3 extends over 16 amino acids. Trimming left V 0 bases short and J 9 bases short, with 20 bases between. The CDR3 sequence is CASSQEWDPMLGRYTF. In nucleotides, the CDR3 is TGCGCCAGCAGCCAAGAATGGGACCCGATGTTGGGCCGCTACACCTTC.

The rearrangement joins TRBV4-3 to TRBJ2-1, with TRBD2 identical over 12 bases. The germline V gene has CDR1 LGHNA and CDR2 YSLEER. The CDR3 has 15 residues. The J segment lost 7 bases and the V segment lost 3 bases, leaving 4 bases of the junction unmatched. CDR3 sequence reads: CASSHPTSGSNEQFF. CDR3 in DNA: TGCGCCAGCAGCCACCCGACTAGCGGGAGTAATGAGCAGTTCTTC.

The V call is TRBV4-1, the J call TRBJ1-3, with D hard to call. The CDR3 contains 16 residues. With 0 bases removed from V and 0 bases from J, the gap between germline ends came to 9 bases. Germline CDR1 MGHRA, CDR2 YSYEKL. The CDR3 bases are TGCGCCAGCAGCCAAGAAGCCCCGATCTCTGGAAACACCATATATTTT. It is translated as CASSQEAPISGNTIYF.

The chain has TRBV15 and TRBJ2-5; D might be TRBD2 (7 bases). The CDR3 extends over 14 amino acids. Germline V gene data show CDR1 as LNHNV and CDR2 as YYDKDF (reference sequence). The V end lost 6 bases, the J end lost 3 bases, and 14 bases lay between the germline ends. The CDR3 region has the DNA TGTGCCACCAGGGAAGGGGGGGAAGAAGAGACCCAGTACTTC. Its translation is CATREGGEEETQYF.

The gene calls are TRBV23-1 and TRBJ1-5; D ambiguous. TRBV23-1 is filed as an ORF, its function uncertain. The germline V and J ends were trimmed by 2 bases and 4 bases, with 12 bases remaining between them. The CDR3 covers 15 residues. CDR3: CASSQGVSGNQPQHF. The CDR3 DNA sequence: TGCGCCAGCAGTCAAGGGGTGAGTGGTAATCAGCCCCAGCATTTT.

The V call is TRBV5-4, the J call TRBJ2-5; TRBD1 matches at 10 bases. Trimming cost V 0 bases and J 4 bases; bases outside gene matches: 0. Germline CDR1 and CDR2: SGHNT and YYREEE (reference sequence). CDR3 length equals 14 residues. CDR3 nucleotides: TGTGCCAGCAGCTTGGGGACAGGGGGAGAGACCCAGTACTTC. Its protein product is CASSLGTGGETQYF.